Listed here are 19 T cell receptor beta chains from one sample, sequenced in a study of T cells in tumors and immune-related adverse events. The table came from immunoSEQ multiplex PCR; TCRdb's copy has only in-frame clones and leaves some out. The table has about 22,000 clones, around nine tenths seen once. Sequencing used lymph node tissue, obtained from a patient treated with anti-PD-1 therapy. Every receptor here comes from a female donor with metastatic renal cell carcinoma.

The chain has TRBV5-1 and TRBJ1-3; 7 bases align to TRBD1. From germline, CDR1 is SGHRS and CDR2 YFSETQ. Trimming took 4 bases from V and 3 from J; bases not matched to a gene: 4. The CDR3 is 14 residues long. CDR3 DNA: TGCGCCAGCAGCCCGGGACAGCTTGGAAACACCATATATTTT. Protein: CASSPGQLGNTIYF.

The chain combines TRBV11-3 with TRBJ2-3; no firm D call. V lost 2 bases and J 1 base, leaving 10 bases between the germline ends. CDR1 and CDR2 from the germline V gene are SGHNT and YENEEA. This CDR3 has 15 residues. Written as DNA, the CDR3 is TGTGCCAGCAGCTTAATGGGTGAGCGCACAGATACGCAGTATTTT. This translates into CASSLMGERTDTQYF.

CDR3 DNA: TGCGCCAGCAGTGAGTCTCAACAGGGTGGGGAGACCCAGTACTTC. Its protein product is CASSESQQGGETQYF. The rearrangement uses TRBV10-1 and TRBJ2-5, with a possible D match to TRBD1 (6 bases). The CDR3 spans 15 residues. V was cut by 0 bases and J by 5 bases, with 13 bases left in between. CDR1 WNHNN and CDR2 SYGVQD come from the germline V gene (reference sequence).

CDR3 coding DNA: TGTGCCAGCAGCGTAGGGAAGAACCTCGACACCATATATTTT. This gives the protein CASSVGKNLDTIYF. The chain is built from TRBV9 and TRBJ1-3; D remains ambiguous. The CDR3 covers 14 residues. V lost 0 bases and J 8 bases, leaving 12 bases between the germline ends. The germline gives CDR1 SGDLS, CDR2 YYNGEE.

The CDR3 spells CASSQDRVEYGYTF. In DNA form, the CDR3 reads TGTGCCAGCAGCCAGGACAGGGTAGAGTATGGCTACACCTTC. The rearrangement joins TRBV14 to TRBJ1-2; 8 bases line up with TRBD1. Per the germline V gene, CDR1 is SGHDN and CDR2 is FVKESK. The trim removed 3 bases at V and 5 bases at J, leaving 5 bases unmatched. The CDR3 has 14 amino acids.

This sequence joins TRBV5-4 and TRBJ1-1; D is undetermined. Germline lookup yields CDR1 SGHNT and CDR2 YYREEE (reference sequence). The CDR3 length is 14 residues. Trimming took 0 bases from V and 1 from J, leaving 7 bases between them. CDR3 bases: TGTGCCAGCAGCTTGGGTGGGCGGAACACTGAAGCTTTCTTT. As protein: CASSLGGRNTEAFF.

The sample holds one count of this clone. V is TRBV6-6 and J is TRBJ1-1; no firm D call. This CDR3 is built from 13 residues. Trimming stripped 2 bases from V and 3 bases from J, with 7 bases between. Germline CDR1 and CDR2: MNHNY and SVGAGI (reference sequence). CDR3 bases: TGTGCCAGCAGTTACCCTCCGGACACTGAAGCTTTCTTT. The encoded protein is CASSYPPDTEAFF.

This sequence joins TRBV30 and TRBJ1-5, with unresolved D. This CDR3 region has 11 residues. Germline V gene sequence: CDR1 GTSNPN, CDR2 SVGIG (reference sequence). Trimming took 1 base from V and 4 from J, leaving 2 bases between them. The CDR3 DNA follows: TGTGCCTGGAGTGAGAATCAGCCCCAGCATTTT. Its translation is CAWSENQPQHF.

This clone has only one observation. The chain is built from TRBV5-1 and TRBJ2-1; 11 nucleotides agree with TRBD2. The length of the CDR3 is 16 residues. The germline CDR1 and CDR2 sequences are SGHRS and YFSETQ. V dropped 0 bases and J dropped 8; count of bases not matched to a gene: 7. The CDR3 loop is CASSLESSGGWYEQFF. The CDR3 DNA sequence: TGCGCCAGCAGCTTGGAATCTAGCGGGGGGTGGTATGAGCAGTTCTTC.

V is TRBV28 and J is TRBJ2-2; D gene unclear. CDR1 and CDR2 (germline): MDHEN, SYDVKM. This CDR3 has 13 amino acids. Deletions cut 6 bases from V and 5 bases from J, with 10 bases between. The CDR3 sequence: CASRPFATGELFF. The CDR3 coding sequence is TGTGCCAGCAGGCCCTTTGCGACCGGGGAGCTGTTTTTT.

The chain links TRBV9 to TRBJ2-7, with 8 bases lining up with TRBD2. The junction had 4 bases not matched to a gene; V was cut back by 4 bases and J by 1 base. The CDR3 is made up of 14 amino acids. CDR1 SGDLS and CDR2 YYNGEE come from the germline V gene. This chain's CDR3 is CASSPGGGSYEQYF. In DNA form, the CDR3 reads TGTGCCAGCAGCCCGGGAGGGGGGTCCTACGAGCAGTACTTC.

DNA of the CDR3: TGTGCCAGCACGGGACATGGGAATTCACCCCTCCACTTT. It codes for CASTGHGNSPLHF. The genes are TRBV7-9 and TRBJ1-6, with D perhaps matching TRBD1 (6 bases). V lost 7 bases, J lost 7 bases, and 11 bases lay in between. Germline V CDR1 and CDR2: SEHNR, FQNEAQ (reference sequence). The CDR3 consists of 13 residues.

This sequence joins TRBV7-9 and TRBJ1-1; no firm D call. CDR1 and CDR2 (germline): SEHNR, FQNEAQ (reference sequence). The CDR3 contains 15 residues. The V end lost 3 bases, the J end lost 0 bases, and 11 bases lay between the germline ends. Written as DNA, the CDR3 is TGTGCCAGCAGCTTCCAAGGGAACCTGAACACTGAAGCTTTCTTT. As protein: CASSFQGNLNTEAFF. Based on the CDR3 plus reference TRBV7-9 and TRBJ1-1, the full variable domain is DTGVSQNPRHKITKRGQNVTFRCDPISEHNRLYWYRQTLGQGPEFLTYFQNEAQLEKSRLLSDRFSAERPKGSFSTLEIQRTEQGDSAMYLCASSFQGNLNTEAFFGQGTRLTVV.

This chain joins TRBV7-2 and TRBJ1-2; TRBD1 is a possible D gene (5 bases). V lost 1 base, J lost 2 bases, and 8 bases lay in between. Germline CDR1 and CDR2: SGHTA and FQGNSA. The CDR3 runs to 14 residues. The CDR3: CASSLEGLNYGYTF. Written as DNA, the CDR3 is TGTGCCAGCAGCTTAGAGGGGCTGAACTATGGCTACACCTTC. Full variable domain (remainder filled in from reference TRBV7-2 and TRBJ1-2): GAGVSQSPSNKVTEKGKDVELRCDPISGHTALYWYRQSLGQGLEFLIYFQGNSAPDKSGLPSDRFSAERTGGSVSTLTIQRTQQEDSAVYLCASSLEGLNYGYTFGSGTRLTVV.

The chain combines TRBV4-1 with TRBJ1-2, with D possibly TRBD1 on 5 matching bases. Germline CDR1 is MGHRA and CDR2 is YSYEKL. V was shortened by 1 base and J by 7 bases, with 16 bases between the two germline ends. CDR3 length: 15 residues. The CDR3 coding sequence is TGCGCCAGCAGCCAAGGGGGGTCGGTATTCTCTGGCTACACCTTC. Translating it yields CASSQGGSVFSGYTF.

The chain is built from TRBV10-3 and TRBJ1-5; D uncertain. The V gene's germline CDR1 is ENHRY and CDR2 SYGVKD. V lost 3 bases and J 0 bases, leaving 9 bases between the germline ends. The CDR3 has 15 amino acids. The CDR3 bases are TGTGCCATCAGTGAACAGCTTAATAGCAATCAGCCCCAGCATTTT. It is translated as CAISEQLNSNQPQHF.

The chain employs TRBV5-6 and TRBJ1-2; 7 nucleotides match TRBD1. The V and J ends lost 1 base and 3 bases, in that order; junction bases with no gene match: 3. Germline loops: CDR1 SGHDT, CDR2 YYEEEE. CDR3 size: 14 residues. CDR3 residues: CASSLKQGYYGYTF. CDR3 DNA sequence: TGTGCCAGCAGCTTGAAACAGGGGTACTATGGCTACACCTTC.

The genes are TRBV11-2 and TRBJ2-1; 11 positions agree with TRBD2. The CDR3 length is 15 residues. From germline, CDR1 is SGHAT and CDR2 FQNNGV. V was clipped by 6 bases and J by 2 bases; unmatched bases: 3. DNA of the CDR3: TGTGCCAGCAGGCTAGCGGGAGGCCCCTACAATGAGCAGTTCTTC. This gives the protein CASRLAGGPYNEQFF.

The chain is built from TRBV11-2 and TRBJ2-1; 8 nucleotides match TRBD2. Trimming cost V 3 bases and J 5 bases; bases outside gene matches: 6. The length of the CDR3 is 15 residues. CDR1 and CDR2 (germline): SGHAT, FQNNGV. The CDR3 nucleotides are TGTGCCAGCAGCTTCGAGCTAGCGGGTCACAATGAGCAGTTCTTC. Encoded protein: CASSFELAGHNEQFF.